These 24 T cell receptor beta chains came from one sample sequenced in a study of T cells in Graves' hyperthyroidism and ophthalmopathy. RNA transcripts provided the source from which TCR beta CDR3 regions were amplified. The TCR CDR3 was amplified in a first-round RT-PCR using the HTBI primer set. TCRdb re-called the multiplex PCR reads with MiXCR, one entry per CDR3 protein. The top ten clones hold 16% of a sample with 730,000 or so distinct CDR3 sequences, roughly a sixth of them seen once. What was sequenced was blood. These receptors all stem from a woman aged 50 to 65 with Graves' hyperthyroidism that later progressed to Graves' ophthalmopathy.

The J gene is TRBJ1-5, the V gene TRBV20-1; TRBD1 aligns across 7 bases. V dropped 2 bases and J dropped 7; count of bases not matched to a gene: 8. The CDR3 spans 14 residues. Germline CDR1 and CDR2: DFQATT and SNEGSKA (reference sequence). CDR3 sequence reads: CSARTGTADQPQHF. Here the CDR3 DNA reads TGCAGTGCTAGAACCGGGACAGCGGACCAGCCCCAGCATTTT.

This clonotype is a singleton in its sample. The CDR3 coding sequence is TGCGCCAGCAGCTCCCCCTCCGGGGCTAGCAGGGACTACGAGCAGTACTTC. Amino acid sequence: CASSSPSGASRDYEQYF. This sequence joins TRBV5-1 and TRBJ2-7; D tentatively fits TRBD1 or TRBD2 (5 bases each). V was clipped by 3 bases and J by 3 bases, with 22 bases between them. From germline, CDR1 is SGHRS and CDR2 YFSETQ. The CDR3 is 17 residues long.

This clonotype was seen repeatedly, ten times or more. This sequence joins TRBV7-9 and TRBJ2-3; D possibly corresponds to TRBD2 (5 bases). V was cut by 1 base and J by 3 bases, with 17 bases left in between. This CDR3 has 17 amino acids. Germline lookup yields CDR1 SEHNR and CDR2 FQNEAQ (reference sequence). The chain's CDR3 is CASSLGWETVGTDTQYF. DNA of the CDR3: TGTGCCAGCAGCTTAGGTTGGGAGACCGTTGGTACAGATACGCAGTATTTT.

The J gene is TRBJ1-1, the V gene TRBV20-1; D might be TRBD1 (5 bases). Germline values: CDR1 DFQATT, CDR2 SNEGSKA (reference sequence). Trimming took off 2 bases at V and 3 bases at J, with 22 bases between the two ends. The CDR3 runs to 17 residues. The CDR3 DNA follows: TGCAGTGCTAGATTGGGCAACACCGGGGAGGGGTACACTGAAGCTTTCTTT. It specifies CSARLGNTGEGYTEAFF.

This clonotype was seen just once. The gene calls are TRBV6-5 and TRBJ2-7, with 8 bases that match TRBD2. The CDR3 runs to 15 residues. Germline-derived CDR1 and CDR2 are MNHEY and SVGAGI. V was pared by 2 bases and J by 3 bases, with 6 bases of the junction left unmatched. The CDR3 loop is CASSYTLAGRYEQYF. The CDR3 nucleotides are TGTGCCAGCAGTTACACTTTAGCGGGACGCTACGAGCAGTACTTC.

The CDR3 nucleotides read TGTGCCAGCAGTTACTCGGACTTCGGATCACCCCTCCACTTT. It codes for CASSYSDFGSPLHF. The chain carries TRBV6-6 and TRBJ1-6; D is unresolved. V gave up 0 bases and J gave up 10 bases, with 10 bases separating them. CDR1 is MNHNY and CDR2 is SVGAGI in the germline V gene (reference sequence). This CDR3 region has 14 residues.

This chain links TRBV6-5 with TRBJ2-1, with D uncertain. V was clipped by 0 bases and J by 11 bases, with 5 bases between them. The CDR3 length is 11 residues. CDR1 and CDR2 (germline): MNHEY, SVGAGI. The CDR3 spells CASSYSGQQFF. The CDR3, as DNA: TGTGCCAGCAGTTACTCAGGCCAGCAGTTCTTC.

This clonotype has just one count. The chain joins TRBV4-1 to TRBJ1-6, with D uncertain. Trimming took 0 bases from V and 0 from J, leaving 12 bases between them. Germline lookup yields CDR1 MGHRA and CDR2 YSYEKL. This CDR3 region has 18 residues. The CDR3 DNA sequence: TGCGCCAGCAGCCAAGATCTCCGGCCGACCTCCTATAATTCACCCCTCCACTTT. Amino acids: CASSQDLRPTSYNSPLHF.

V and J are TRBV12-3 or TRBV12-4 and TRBJ2-7; tentative D call: TRBD2 (6 bases). This CDR3 is 15 amino acids long. Trimming stripped 2 bases from V and 7 bases from J, with 18 bases between. This CDR3 is CASSLRPPPGDEQYF. The CDR3 region has the DNA TGTGCCAGCAGTTTAAGGCCCCCCCCGGGGGATGAGCAGTACTTC.

The chain employs TRBV6-5 and TRBJ1-5; unclear D gene. Germline-derived CDR1 and CDR2 are MNHEY and SVGAGI. The CDR3 is 12 residues long. V was shortened by 2 bases and J by 4 bases, with 3 bases between the two germline ends. The CDR3 nucleotides are TGTGCCAGCAGTTACACGAATCAGCCCCAGCATTTT. It encodes CASSYTNQPQHF.

The V call is TRBV6-1, the J call TRBJ1-4; D possibly corresponds to TRBD1 (5 bases). Deletions cut 1 base from V and 7 bases from J, with 10 bases between. From germline, CDR1 is MNHNS and CDR2 SASEGT. This CDR3 is built from 14 residues. The CDR3 protein is CASSEGGWSEKLFF. The CDR3, as DNA: TGTGCCAGCAGTGAAGGGGGGTGGAGTGAAAAACTGTTTTTT.

The J gene is TRBJ1-6, the V gene TRBV15; D gene ambiguous. CDR3 length: 15 amino acids. Germline CDR1 is LNHNV and CDR2 is YYDKDF (reference sequence). Trimming pared 5 bases from V and 9 bases from J, leaving 17 bases between. CDR3 bases: TGTGCCACCAGCCAGAGAGGGCCAGCGGGTTCACCCCTCCACTTT. Its translation: CATSQRGPAGSPLHF.

The chain employs TRBV14 and TRBJ2-2, with 10 bases fitting TRBD1. V was clipped by 4 bases and J by 5 bases; unmatched bases: 10. CDR1 is SGHDN and CDR2 is FVKESK in the germline V gene. This CDR3 has 17 amino acids. CDR3 coding DNA: TGTGCCAGCAGCCCCCTACCCGGACAGGGGGGGACCGGGGAGCTGTTTTTT. It is translated as CASSPLPGQGGTGELFF.

The V call is TRBV11-2, the J call TRBJ1-1; TRBD1 is a possible D gene (6 bases). V dropped 6 bases and J dropped 2 bases, with 16 bases sitting between them. Germline CDR1 reads SGHAT; CDR2 reads FQNNGV. The CDR3 has 15 residues. CDR3 in amino acids: CASSYLGTKNTEAFF. As DNA, the CDR3 is TGTGCCAGCAGTTACCTCGGGACAAAAAACACTGAAGCTTTCTTT.

In this sample, this clonotype turned up many times. V is TRBV2 and J is TRBJ2-5, with no clear D. The length of the CDR3 is 14 residues. Looked up from germline, CDR1 is SNHLY and CDR2 is FYNNEI. The germline V and J ends were trimmed by 0 bases and 1 base, with 6 bases remaining between them. The CDR3 DNA is TGTGCCAGCAGTGAAGCAAACACCCAAGAGACCCAGTACTTC. Its translation: CASSEANTQETQYF. Looking up the rest from reference TRBV2 and TRBJ2-5 gives the full variable domain: EPEVTQTPSHQVTQMGQEVILRCVPISNHLYFYWYRQILGQKVEFLVSFYNNEISEKSEIFDDQFSVERPDGSNFTLKIRSTKLEDSAMYFCASSEANTQETQYFGPGTRLLVL.

This clonotype was detected ten times or more. For the CDR3, the DNA is TGTGCCAGCAGCCAAGTTAGCACAGGGCACCAGCCCCAGCATTTT. Its translation: CASSQVSTGHQPQHF. The chain links TRBV3-1 to TRBJ1-5, with D perhaps TRBD1 (6 bases). This CDR3 is 15 amino acids long. The germline gives CDR1 LGHDT, CDR2 YNNKEL (reference sequence). Trimming stripped 1 base from V and 7 bases from J, with 14 bases between.

This chain connects TRBV4-1 to TRBJ2-1; perhaps D is TRBD1 or TRBD2 (5 bases each). V was shortened by 0 bases and J by 8 bases, with 8 bases between the two germline ends. Germline CDR1 MGHRA, CDR2 YSYEKL. The CDR3 spans 13 residues. DNA for the CDR3: TGCGCCAGCAGCCAAGATCAGGGACATGAGCAGTTCTTC. It encodes CASSQDQGHEQFF.

V usage is TRBV7-3 and J usage is TRBJ1-2, with TRBD1 as a possible D gene (5 bases). The V and J ends lost 7 bases and 0 bases respectively, with 15 bases between them. Germline values: CDR1 SGHTA, CDR2 FQGTGA. This CDR3 region has 15 residues. CDR3 in amino acids: CASTNPGRANYGYTF. DNA of the CDR3: TGTGCCAGCACGAACCCGGGACGAGCTAACTATGGCTACACCTTC.

This clonotype was recorded at least ten times. The chain employs TRBV12-3 or TRBV12-4 and TRBJ1-1; 7 nucleotides agree with TRBD1. Losses at the gene ends were 4 bases for V and 5 bases for J; bases not matched to a gene: 1. The CDR3 consists of 12 residues. This CDR3 is CASSSGGTEAFF. The CDR3 DNA is TGTGCCAGCAGTTCAGGGGGTACTGAAGCTTTCTTT.

V and J are TRBV20-1 and TRBJ1-5, with a tentative D call TRBD1 (5 bases). Germline loops: CDR1 DFQATT, CDR2 SNEGSKA (reference sequence). Trimming removed 6 bases from V and 0 bases from J, with 9 bases in between. The CDR3 loop spans 13 amino acids. Here the CDR3 reads CSAQRGSNQPQHF. Written as DNA, the CDR3 is TGCAGTGCCCAAAGGGGTAGCAATCAGCCCCAGCATTTT.

This clonotype was recorded many times. The chain links TRBV6-1 to TRBJ2-7; 8 nucleotides line up with TRBD1. V trimming: 6 bases; J trimming: 6 bases; junction bases outside the gene matches: 7. Germline-derived CDR1 and CDR2 are MNHNS and SASEGT. The length of the CDR3 is 13 residues. The CDR3, as DNA: TGTGCCAGCAGAAACAGGGGGTCGATCGAGCAGTACTTC. Translated: CASRNRGSIEQYF.

The chain uses TRBV3-1 and TRBJ2-3; no reliable D call. Germline V gene data show CDR1 as LGHDT and CDR2 as YNNKEL (reference sequence). This CDR3 region has 13 residues. Trimming shortened V by 4 bases and J by 10 bases, and 15 bases separated the two germline ends. CDR3 in amino acids: CASSPTFGIPQYF. The CDR3 DNA reads as TGTGCCAGCAGCCCGACGTTCGGCATCCCGCAGTATTTT.

This clonotype has a handful of counts. V is TRBV27 and J is TRBJ2-2, with D possibly called TRBD1 or TRBD2 (6 bases each). V lost 5 bases to trimming and J lost 4 bases, with 17 bases between them. Germline-derived CDR1 and CDR2 are MNHEY and SMNVEV (reference sequence). This CDR3 spans 16 amino acids. The DNA for the CDR3 is TGTGCCAGCAGTCCAATGGAGGGACACTTCACCGGGGAGCTGTTTTTT. Protein product: CASSPMEGHFTGELFF.

The rearrangement uses TRBV6-2 or TRBV6-3 and TRBJ2-1; 8 positions agree with TRBD2. Trimming at V came to 2 bases and at J to 0 bases, leaving 9 bases not matched to a gene. Germline-derived CDR1 and CDR2 are MNHEY and SVGEGT. The CDR3 length is 18 residues. This CDR3 reads CASSYPRGLGSSYNEQFF. CDR3 nucleotide sequence: TGTGCCAGCAGTTACCCACGGGGACTAGGGAGCTCCTACAATGAGCAGTTCTTC.